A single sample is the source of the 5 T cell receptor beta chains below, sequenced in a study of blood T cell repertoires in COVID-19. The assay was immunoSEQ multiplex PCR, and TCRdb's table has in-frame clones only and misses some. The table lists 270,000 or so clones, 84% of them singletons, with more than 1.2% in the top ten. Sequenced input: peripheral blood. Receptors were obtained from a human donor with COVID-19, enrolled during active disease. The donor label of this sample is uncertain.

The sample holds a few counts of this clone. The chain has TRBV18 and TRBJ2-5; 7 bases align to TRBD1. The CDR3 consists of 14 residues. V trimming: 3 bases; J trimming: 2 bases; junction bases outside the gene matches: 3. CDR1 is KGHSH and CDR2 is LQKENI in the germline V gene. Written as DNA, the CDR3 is TGTGCCAGCTCACCGGAGACAGGGCAAGAGACCCAGTACTTC. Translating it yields CASSPETGQETQYF. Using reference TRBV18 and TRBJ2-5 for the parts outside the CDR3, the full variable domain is NAGVMQNPRHLVRRRGQEARLRCSPMKGHSHVYWYRQLPEEGLKFMVYLQKENIIDESGMPKERFSAEFPKEGPSILRIQQVVRGDSAAYFCASSPETGQETQYFGPGTRLLVL.

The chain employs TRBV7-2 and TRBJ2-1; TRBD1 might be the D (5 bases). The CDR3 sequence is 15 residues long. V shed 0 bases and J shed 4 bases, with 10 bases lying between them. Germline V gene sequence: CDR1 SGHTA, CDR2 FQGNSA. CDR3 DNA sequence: TGTGCCAGCAGCTTAGCACCCACAGGTTACAATGAGCAGTTCTTC. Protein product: CASSLAPTGYNEQFF.

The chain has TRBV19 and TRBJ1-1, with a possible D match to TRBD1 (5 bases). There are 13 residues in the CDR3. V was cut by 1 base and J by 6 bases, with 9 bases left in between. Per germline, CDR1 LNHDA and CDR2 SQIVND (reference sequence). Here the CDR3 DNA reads TGTGCCAGTAGTATAGGGGAAGGGGCTGAAGCTTTCTTT. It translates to CASSIGEGAEAFF. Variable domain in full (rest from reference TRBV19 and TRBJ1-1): DGGITQSPKYLFRKEGQNVTLSCEQNLNHDAMYWYRQDPGQGLRLIYYSQIVNDFQKGDIAEGYSVSREKKESFPLTVTSAQKNPTAFYLCASSIGEGAEAFFGQGTRLTVV.

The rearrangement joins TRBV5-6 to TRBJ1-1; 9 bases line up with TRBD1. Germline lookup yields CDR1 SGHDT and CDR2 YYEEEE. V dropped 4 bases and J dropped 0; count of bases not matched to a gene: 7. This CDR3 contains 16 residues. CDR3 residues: CASSGNRGRMNTEAFF. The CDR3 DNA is TGTGCCAGCAGCGGAAACAGGGGGCGGATGAACACTGAAGCTTTCTTT. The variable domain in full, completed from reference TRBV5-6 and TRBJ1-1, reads DAGVTQSPTHLIKTRGQQVTLRCSPKSGHDTVSWYQQALGQGPQFIFQYYEEEERQRGNFPDRFSGHQFPNYSSELNVNALLLGDSALYLCASSGNRGRMNTEAFFGQGTRLTVV.

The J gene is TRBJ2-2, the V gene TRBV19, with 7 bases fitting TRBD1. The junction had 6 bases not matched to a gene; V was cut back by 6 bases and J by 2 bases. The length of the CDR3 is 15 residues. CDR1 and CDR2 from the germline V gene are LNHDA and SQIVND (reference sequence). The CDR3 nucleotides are TGTGCCAGTAGCCCGACAGGGCCTAACACCGGGGAGCTGTTTTTT. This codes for CASSPTGPNTGELFF.